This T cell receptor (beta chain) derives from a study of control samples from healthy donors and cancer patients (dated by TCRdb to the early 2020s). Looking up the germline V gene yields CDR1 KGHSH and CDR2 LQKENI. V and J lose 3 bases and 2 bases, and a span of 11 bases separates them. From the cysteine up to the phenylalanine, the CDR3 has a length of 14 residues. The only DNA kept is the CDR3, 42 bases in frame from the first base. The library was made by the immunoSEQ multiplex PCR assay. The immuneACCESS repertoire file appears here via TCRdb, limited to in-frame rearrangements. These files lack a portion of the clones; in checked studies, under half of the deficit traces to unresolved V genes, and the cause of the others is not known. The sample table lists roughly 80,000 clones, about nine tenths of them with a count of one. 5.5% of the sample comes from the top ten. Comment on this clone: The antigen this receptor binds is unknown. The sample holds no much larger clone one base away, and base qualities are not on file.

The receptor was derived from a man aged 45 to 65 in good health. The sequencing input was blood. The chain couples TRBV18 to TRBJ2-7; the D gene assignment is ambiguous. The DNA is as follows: TGTGCCAGCTCACCTTCAACGCATGCCTACGAGCAGTACTTC. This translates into CASSPSTHAYEQYF.